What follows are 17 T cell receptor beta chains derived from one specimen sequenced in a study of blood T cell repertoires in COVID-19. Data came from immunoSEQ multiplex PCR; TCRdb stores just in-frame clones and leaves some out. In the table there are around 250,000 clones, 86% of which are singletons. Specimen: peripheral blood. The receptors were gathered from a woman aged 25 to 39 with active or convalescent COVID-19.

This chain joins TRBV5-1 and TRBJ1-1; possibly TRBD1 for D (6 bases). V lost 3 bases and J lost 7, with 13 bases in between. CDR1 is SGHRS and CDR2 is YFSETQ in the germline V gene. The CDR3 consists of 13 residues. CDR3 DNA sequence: TGCGCCAGCAGCTCTCAGGGGAGTAGTGAAGCTTTCTTT. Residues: CASSSQGSSEAFF.

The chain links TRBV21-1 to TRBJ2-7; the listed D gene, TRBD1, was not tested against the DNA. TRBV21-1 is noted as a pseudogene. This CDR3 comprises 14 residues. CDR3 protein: CASSTRTGGRGQYF. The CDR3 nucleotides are TGTGCCAGCAGCACGCGGACAGGGGGAAGGGGGCAGTACTTC.

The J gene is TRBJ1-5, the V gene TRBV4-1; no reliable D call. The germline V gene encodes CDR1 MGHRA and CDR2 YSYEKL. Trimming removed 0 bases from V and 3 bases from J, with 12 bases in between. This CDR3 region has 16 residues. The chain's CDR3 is CASSQEQQAYNQPQHF. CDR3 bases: TGCGCCAGCAGCCAAGAGCAGCAGGCCTACAATCAGCCCCAGCATTTT.

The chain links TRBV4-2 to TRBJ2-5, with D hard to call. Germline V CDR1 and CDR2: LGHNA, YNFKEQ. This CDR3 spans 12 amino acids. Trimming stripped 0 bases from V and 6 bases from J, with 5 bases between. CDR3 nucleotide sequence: TGTGCCAGCAGCCAAGATGTCAAGACCCAGTACTTC. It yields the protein CASSQDVKTQYF.

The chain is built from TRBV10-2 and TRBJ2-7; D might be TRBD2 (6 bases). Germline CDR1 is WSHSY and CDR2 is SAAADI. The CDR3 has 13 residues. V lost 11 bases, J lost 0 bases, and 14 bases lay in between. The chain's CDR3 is CAAGLGGSYEQYF. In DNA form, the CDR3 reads TGCGCCGCCGGGTTGGGAGGCTCCTACGAGCAGTACTTC.

DNA for the CDR3: TGTGCCAGCAGCCCTGCTACAGGGGTCGGGAATCAGCCCCAGCATTTT. This codes for CASSPATGVGNQPQHF. The chain employs TRBV7-8 and TRBJ1-5, with 7 nucleotides matching TRBD1. The germline V gene has CDR1 SGHVS and CDR2 FQNEAQ. The CDR3 sequence is 16 residues long. J was trimmed by 4 bases and V by 5 bases; bases with no gene match: 11.

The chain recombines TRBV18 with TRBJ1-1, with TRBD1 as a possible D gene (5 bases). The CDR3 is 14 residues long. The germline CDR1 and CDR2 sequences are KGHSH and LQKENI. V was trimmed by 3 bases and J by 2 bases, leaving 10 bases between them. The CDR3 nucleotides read TGTGCCAGCTCACCCTTCAGGGATAACACTGAAGCTTTCTTT. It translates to CASSPFRDNTEAFF.

The CDR3 DNA follows: TGTGCCAGCAGTCTAGAGGGGGGGTTTGGAAACTATGGCTACACCTTC. This codes for CASSLEGGFGNYGYTF. V is TRBV7-8 and J is TRBJ1-2; tentative D call: TRBD1 (6 bases). The length of the CDR3 is 16 residues. Trimming took off 6 bases at V and 2 bases at J, with 19 bases between the two ends. Germline CDR1 and CDR2: SGHVS and FQNEAQ.

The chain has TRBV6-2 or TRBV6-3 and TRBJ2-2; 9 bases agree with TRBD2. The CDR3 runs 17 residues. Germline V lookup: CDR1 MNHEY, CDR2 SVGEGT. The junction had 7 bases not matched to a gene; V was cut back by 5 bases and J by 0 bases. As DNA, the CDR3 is TGTGCCAGCAGTAGAAGCGGGGGGTCGTCGAACACCGGGGAGCTGTTTTTT. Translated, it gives CASSRSGGSSNTGELFF.

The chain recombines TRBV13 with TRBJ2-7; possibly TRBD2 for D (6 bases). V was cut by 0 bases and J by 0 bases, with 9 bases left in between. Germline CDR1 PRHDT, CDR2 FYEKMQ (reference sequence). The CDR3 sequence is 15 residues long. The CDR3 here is CASSLGVAVSYEQYF. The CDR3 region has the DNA TGTGCCAGCAGCTTAGGGGTAGCGGTCTCCTACGAGCAGTACTTC.

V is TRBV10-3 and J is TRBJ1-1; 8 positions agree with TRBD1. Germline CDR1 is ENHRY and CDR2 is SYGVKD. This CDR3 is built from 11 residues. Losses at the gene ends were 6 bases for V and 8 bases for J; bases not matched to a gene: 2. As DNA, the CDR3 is TGTGCCATCAGGCAGGGGGCGGAAGCTTTCTTT. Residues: CAIRQGAEAFF.

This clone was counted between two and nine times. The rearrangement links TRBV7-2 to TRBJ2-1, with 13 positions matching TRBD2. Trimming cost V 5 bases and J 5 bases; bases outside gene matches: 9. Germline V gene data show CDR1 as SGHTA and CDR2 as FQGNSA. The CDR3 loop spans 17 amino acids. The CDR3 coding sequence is TGTGCCAGCAGCACACTGAGACTAGCGGGGGGAGACAATGAGCAGTTCTTC. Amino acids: CASSTLRLAGGDNEQFF. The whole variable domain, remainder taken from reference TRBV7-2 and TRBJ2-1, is GAGVSQSPSNKVTEKGKDVELRCDPISGHTALYWYRQSLGQGLEFLIYFQGNSAPDKSGLPSDRFSAERTGGSVSTLTIQRTQQEDSAVYLCASSTLRLAGGDNEQFFGPGTRLTVL.

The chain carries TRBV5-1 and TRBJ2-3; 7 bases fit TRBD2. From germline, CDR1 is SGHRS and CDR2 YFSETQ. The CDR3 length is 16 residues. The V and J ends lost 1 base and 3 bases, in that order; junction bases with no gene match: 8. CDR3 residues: CASSLQTGGYTDTQYF. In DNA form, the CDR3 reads TGCGCCAGCAGCTTGCAAACGGGGGGATATACAGATACGCAGTATTTT.

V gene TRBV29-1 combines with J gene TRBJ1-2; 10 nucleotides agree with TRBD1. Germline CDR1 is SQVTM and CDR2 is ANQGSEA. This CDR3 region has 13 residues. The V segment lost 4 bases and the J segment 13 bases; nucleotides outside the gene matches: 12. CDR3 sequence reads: CSVVDRGKKTFTF. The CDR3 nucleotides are TGCAGCGTTGTGGACAGGGGGAAGAAAACCTTCACCTTC.

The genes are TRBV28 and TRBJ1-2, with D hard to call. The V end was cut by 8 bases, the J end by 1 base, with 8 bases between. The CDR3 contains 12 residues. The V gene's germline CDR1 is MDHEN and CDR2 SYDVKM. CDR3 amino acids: CASSPFNYGYTF. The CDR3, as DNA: TGTGCCAGCTCCCCTTTTAACTATGGCTACACCTTC.

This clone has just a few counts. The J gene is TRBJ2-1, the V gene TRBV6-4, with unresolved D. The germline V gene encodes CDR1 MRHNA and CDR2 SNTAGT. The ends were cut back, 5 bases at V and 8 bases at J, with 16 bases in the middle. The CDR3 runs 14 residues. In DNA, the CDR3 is TGTGCCAGCAGTTGGTCCCCTATGCAGGATGAGCAGTTCTTC. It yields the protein CASSWSPMQDEQFF.

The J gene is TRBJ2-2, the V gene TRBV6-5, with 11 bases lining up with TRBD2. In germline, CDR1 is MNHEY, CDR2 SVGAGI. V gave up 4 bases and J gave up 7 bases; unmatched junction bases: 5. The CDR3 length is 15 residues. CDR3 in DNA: TGTGCCAGCAGTTTTAGCGGGGGGGCTAACGGGGAGCTGTTTTTT. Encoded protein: CASSFSGGANGELFF.